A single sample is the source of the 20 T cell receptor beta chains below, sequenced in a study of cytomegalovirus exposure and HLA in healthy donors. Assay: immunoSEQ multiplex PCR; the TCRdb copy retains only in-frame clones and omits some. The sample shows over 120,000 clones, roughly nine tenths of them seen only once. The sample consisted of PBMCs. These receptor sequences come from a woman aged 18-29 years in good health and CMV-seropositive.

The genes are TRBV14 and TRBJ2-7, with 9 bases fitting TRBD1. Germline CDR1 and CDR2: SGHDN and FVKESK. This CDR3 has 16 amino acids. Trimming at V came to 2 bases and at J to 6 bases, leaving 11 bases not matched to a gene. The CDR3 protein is CASSQIGGQGRFEQYF. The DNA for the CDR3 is TGTGCCAGCAGCCAAATAGGGGGACAGGGCCGCTTCGAGCAGTACTTC.

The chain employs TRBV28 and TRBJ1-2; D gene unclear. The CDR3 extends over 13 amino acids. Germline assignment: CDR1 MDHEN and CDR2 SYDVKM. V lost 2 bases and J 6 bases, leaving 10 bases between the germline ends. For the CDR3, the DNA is TGTGCCAGCAGTTTAGCGGGTGGGAATGGCTACACCTTC. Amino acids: CASSLAGGNGYTF.

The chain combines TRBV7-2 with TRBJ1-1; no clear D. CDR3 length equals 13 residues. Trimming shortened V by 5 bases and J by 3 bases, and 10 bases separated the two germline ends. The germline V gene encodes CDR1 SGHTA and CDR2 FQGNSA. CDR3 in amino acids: CASSIDPYTEAFF. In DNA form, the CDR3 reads TGTGCCAGCAGCATAGATCCCTACACTGAAGCTTTCTTT. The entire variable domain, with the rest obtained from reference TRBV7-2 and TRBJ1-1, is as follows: GAGVSQSPSNKVTEKGKDVELRCDPISGHTALYWYRQSLGQGLEFLIYFQGNSAPDKSGLPSDRFSAERTGGSVSTLTIQRTQQEDSAVYLCASSIDPYTEAFFGQGTRLTVV.

In nucleotides, the CDR3 is TGTGCCAGCAGCCAACCGAGGGGGTTGAGATATGGCTACACCTTC. Amino acid sequence: CASSQPRGLRYGYTF. V and J are TRBV5-6 and TRBJ1-2; TRBD1 is a possible D gene (6 bases). There are 15 residues in the CDR3. The germline CDR1 and CDR2 sequences are SGHDT and YYEEEE. V lost 4 bases and J lost 5, with 18 bases in between. Variable domain in full (rest from reference TRBV5-6 and TRBJ1-2): DAGVTQSPTHLIKTRGQQVTLRCSPKSGHDTVSWYQQALGQGPQFIFQYYEEEERQRGNFPDRFSGHQFPNYSSELNVNALLLGDSALYLCASSQPRGLRYGYTFGSGTRLTVV.

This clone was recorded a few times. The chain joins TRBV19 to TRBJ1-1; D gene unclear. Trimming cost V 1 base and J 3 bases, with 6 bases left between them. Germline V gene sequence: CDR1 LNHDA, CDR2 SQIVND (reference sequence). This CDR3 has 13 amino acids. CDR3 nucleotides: TGTGCCAGTAGTATAGGTCAATACACTGAAGCTTTCTTT. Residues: CASSIGQYTEAFF.

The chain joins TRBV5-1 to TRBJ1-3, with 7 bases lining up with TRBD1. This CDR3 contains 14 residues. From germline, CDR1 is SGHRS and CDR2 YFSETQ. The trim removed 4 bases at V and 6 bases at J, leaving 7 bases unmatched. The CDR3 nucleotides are TGCGCCAGCAGCGGAGGGACAGCCTCAAACACCATATATTTT. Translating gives CASSGGTASNTIYF.

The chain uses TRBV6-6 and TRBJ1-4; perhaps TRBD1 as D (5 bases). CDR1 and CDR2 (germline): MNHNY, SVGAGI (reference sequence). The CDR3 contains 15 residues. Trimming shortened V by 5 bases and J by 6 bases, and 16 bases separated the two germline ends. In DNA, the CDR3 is TGTGCCAGCAGTCCGACGGCAGGGTTGGATGAAAAACTGTTTTTT. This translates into CASSPTAGLDEKLFF.

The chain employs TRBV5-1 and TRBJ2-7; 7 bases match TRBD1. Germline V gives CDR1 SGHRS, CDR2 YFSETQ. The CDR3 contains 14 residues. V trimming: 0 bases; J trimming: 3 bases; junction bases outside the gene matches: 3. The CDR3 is CASSLVGQDYEQYF. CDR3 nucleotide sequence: TGCGCCAGCAGCTTGGTTGGACAGGACTACGAGCAGTACTTC.

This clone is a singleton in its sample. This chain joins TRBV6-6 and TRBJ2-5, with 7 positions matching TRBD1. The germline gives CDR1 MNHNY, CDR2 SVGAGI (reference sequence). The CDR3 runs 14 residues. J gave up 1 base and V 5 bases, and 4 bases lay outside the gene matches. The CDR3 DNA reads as TGTGCCAGCAGTCTAGGGACAGCCCAAGAGACCCAGTACTTC. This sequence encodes CASSLGTAQETQYF.

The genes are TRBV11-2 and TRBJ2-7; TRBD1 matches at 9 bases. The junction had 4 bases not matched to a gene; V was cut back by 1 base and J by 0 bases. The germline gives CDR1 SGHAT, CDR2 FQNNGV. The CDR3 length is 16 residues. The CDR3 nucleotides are TGTGCCAGCAGCTTAGGGCGGACAGGGGTCTCCTACGAGCAGTACTTC. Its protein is CASSLGRTGVSYEQYF.

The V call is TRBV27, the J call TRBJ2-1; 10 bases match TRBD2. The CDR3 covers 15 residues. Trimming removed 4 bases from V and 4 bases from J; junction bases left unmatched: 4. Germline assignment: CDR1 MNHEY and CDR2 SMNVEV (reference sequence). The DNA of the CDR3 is TGTGCCAGCAGTTACGGACTAGCGGTGTACAATGAGCAGTTCTTC. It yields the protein CASSYGLAVYNEQFF.

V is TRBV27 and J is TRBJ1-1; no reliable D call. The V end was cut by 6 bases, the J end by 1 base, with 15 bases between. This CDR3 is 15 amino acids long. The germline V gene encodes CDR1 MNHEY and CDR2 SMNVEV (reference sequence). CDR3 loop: CASSPSPTPNTEAFF. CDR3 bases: TGTGCCAGCAGCCCTTCCCCCACACCGAACACTGAAGCTTTCTTT.

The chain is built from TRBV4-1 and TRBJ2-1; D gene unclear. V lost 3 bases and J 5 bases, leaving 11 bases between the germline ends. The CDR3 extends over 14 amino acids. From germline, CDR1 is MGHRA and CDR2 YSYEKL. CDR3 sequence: CASSHWPEHNEQFF. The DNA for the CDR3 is TGCGCCAGCAGCCATTGGCCAGAACACAATGAGCAGTTCTTC.

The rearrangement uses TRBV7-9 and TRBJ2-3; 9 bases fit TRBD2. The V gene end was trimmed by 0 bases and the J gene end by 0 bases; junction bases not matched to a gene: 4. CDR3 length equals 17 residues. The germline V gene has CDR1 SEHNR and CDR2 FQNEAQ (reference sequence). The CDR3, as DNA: TGTGCCAGCAGCTTAGCGATCGGACTAGCGAGCACAGATACGCAGTATTTT. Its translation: CASSLAIGLASTDTQYF.

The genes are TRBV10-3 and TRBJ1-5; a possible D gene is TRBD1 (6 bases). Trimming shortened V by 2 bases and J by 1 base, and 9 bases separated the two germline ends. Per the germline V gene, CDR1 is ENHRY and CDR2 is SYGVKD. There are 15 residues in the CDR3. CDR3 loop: CAISEADRSNQPQHF. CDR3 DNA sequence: TGTGCCATCAGTGAGGCGGACAGAAGCAATCAGCCCCAGCATTTT.

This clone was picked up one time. The CDR3 DNA follows: TGTGCCAGCAGCTTCAACCCTAGCAGTTCCCCCGGGGAGCTGTTTTTT. Amino acid sequence: CASSFNPSSSPGELFF. The chain employs TRBV5-5 and TRBJ2-2, with D possibly being TRBD2 (5 bases). The CDR3 extends over 16 amino acids. V lost 2 bases, J lost 6 bases, and 17 bases lay in between. Germline-derived CDR1 and CDR2 are SGHKS and YYEKEE (reference sequence).

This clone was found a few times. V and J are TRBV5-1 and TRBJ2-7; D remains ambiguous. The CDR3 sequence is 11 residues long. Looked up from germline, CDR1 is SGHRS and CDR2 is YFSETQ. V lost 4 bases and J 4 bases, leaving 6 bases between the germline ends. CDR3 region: CASSGAYEQYF. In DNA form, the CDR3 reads TGCGCCAGCAGCGGAGCTTACGAGCAGTACTTC.

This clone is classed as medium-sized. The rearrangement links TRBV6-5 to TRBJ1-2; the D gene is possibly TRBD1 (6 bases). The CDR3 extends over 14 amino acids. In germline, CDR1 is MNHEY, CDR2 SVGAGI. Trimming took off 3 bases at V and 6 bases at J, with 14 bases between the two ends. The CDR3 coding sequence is TGTGCCAGCAGTTATTCCGGACAGCCAGATGGCTACACCTTC. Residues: CASSYSGQPDGYTF.

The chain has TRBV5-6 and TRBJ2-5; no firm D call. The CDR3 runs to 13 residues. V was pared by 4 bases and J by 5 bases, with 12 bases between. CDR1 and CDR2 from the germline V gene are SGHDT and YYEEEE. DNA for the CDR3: TGTGCCAGCAGCCCTCGCGCTAGGGAGACCCAGTACTTC. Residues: CASSPRARETQYF.

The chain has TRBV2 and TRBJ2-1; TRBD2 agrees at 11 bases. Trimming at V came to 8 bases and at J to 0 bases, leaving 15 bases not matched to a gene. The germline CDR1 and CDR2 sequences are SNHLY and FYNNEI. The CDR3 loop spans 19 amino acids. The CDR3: CASRGTSGVKYSSYNEQFF. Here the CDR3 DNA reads TGTGCCAGCCGCGGGACTAGCGGAGTTAAATACAGCTCCTACAATGAGCAGTTCTTC.